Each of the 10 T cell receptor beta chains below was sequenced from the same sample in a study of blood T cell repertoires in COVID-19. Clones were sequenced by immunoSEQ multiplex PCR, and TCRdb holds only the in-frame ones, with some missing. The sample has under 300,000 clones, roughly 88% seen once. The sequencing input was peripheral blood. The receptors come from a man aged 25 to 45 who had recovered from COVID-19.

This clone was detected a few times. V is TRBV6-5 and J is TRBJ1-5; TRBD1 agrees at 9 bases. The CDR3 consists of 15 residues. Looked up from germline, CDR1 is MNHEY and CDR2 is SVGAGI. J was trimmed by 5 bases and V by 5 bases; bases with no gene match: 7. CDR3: CASSPTGGEDQPQHF. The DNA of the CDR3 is TGTGCCAGCAGTCCGACAGGGGGAGAGGATCAGCCCCAGCATTTT.

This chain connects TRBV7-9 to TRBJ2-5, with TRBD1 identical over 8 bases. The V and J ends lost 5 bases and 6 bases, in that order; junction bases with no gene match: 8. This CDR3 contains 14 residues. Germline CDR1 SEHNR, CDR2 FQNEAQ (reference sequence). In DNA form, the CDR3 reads TGTGCCAGCAGCGCAAGGACAGGGACGCAGACCCAGTACTTC. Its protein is CASSARTGTQTQYF.

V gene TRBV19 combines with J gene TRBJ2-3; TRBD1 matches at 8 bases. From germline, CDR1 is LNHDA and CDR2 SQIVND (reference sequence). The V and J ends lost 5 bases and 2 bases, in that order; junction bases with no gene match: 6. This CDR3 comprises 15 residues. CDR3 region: CASSPGQGYTDTQYF. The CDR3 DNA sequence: TGTGCCAGTAGTCCCGGACAGGGCTACACAGATACGCAGTATTTT.

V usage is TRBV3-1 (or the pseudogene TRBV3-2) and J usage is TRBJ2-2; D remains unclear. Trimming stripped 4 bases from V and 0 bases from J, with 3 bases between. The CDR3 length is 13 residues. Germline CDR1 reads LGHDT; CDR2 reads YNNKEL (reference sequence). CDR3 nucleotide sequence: TGTGCCAGCAGCCGAGCGAACACCGGGGAGCTGTTTTTT. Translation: CASSRANTGELFF.

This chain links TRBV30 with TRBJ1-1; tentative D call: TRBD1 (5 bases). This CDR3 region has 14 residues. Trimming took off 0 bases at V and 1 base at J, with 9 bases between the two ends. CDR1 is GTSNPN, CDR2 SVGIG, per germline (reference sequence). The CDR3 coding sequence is TGTGCCTGGAGTGTTGGGGCAGCGAACACTGAAGCTTTCTTT. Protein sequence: CAWSVGAANTEAFF.

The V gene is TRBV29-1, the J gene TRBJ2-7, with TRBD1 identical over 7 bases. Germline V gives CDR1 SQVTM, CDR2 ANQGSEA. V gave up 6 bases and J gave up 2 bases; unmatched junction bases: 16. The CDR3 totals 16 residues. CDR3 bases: TGCAGCGTGAAAGGGGGTACAGGGGTAGGCGCCTACGAGCAGTACTTC. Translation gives CSVKGGTGVGAYEQYF.

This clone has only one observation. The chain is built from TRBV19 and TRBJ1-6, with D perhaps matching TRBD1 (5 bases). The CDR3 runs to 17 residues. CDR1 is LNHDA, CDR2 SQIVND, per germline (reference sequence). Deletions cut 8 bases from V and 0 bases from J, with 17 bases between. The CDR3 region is CASAITGGVSYNSPLHF. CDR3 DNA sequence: TGTGCCAGTGCGATTACGGGGGGTGTCTCCTATAATTCACCCCTCCACTTT.

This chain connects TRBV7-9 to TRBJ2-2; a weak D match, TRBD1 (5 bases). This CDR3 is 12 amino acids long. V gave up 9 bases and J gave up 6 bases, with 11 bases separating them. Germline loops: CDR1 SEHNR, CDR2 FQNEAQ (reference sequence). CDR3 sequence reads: CASTGQPGELFF. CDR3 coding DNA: TGTGCCAGTACTGGACAACCCGGGGAGCTGTTTTTT. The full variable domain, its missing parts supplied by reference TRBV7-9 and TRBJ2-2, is DTGVSQNPRHKITKRGQNVTFRCDPISEHNRLYWYRQTLGQGPEFLTYFQNEAQLEKSRLLSDRFSAERPKGSFSTLEIQRTEQGDSAMYLCASTGQPGELFFGEGSRLTVL.

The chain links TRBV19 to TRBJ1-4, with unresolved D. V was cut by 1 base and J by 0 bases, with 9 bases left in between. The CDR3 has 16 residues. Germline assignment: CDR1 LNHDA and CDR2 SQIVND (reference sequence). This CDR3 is CASSIGHLATNEKLFF. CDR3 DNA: TGTGCCAGTAGTATAGGACACCTTGCAACTAATGAAAAACTGTTTTTT.

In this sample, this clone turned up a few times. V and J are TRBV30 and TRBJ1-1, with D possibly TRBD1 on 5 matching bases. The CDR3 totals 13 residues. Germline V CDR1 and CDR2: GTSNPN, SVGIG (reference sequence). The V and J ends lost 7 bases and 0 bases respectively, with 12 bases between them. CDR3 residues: CASAGGMNTEAFF. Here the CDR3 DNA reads TGTGCCTCCGCGGGGGGGATGAACACTGAAGCTTTCTTT. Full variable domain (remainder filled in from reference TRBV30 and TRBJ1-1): SQTIHQWPATLVQPVGSPLSLECTVEGTSNPNLYWYRQAAGRGLQLLFYSVGIGQISSEVPQNLSASRPQDRQFILSSKKLLLSDSGFYLCASAGGMNTEAFFGQGTRLTVV.